Below are 25 T cell receptor beta chains sequenced from a single sample in a study of PD-L1 blockade in urothelial cancer. Some clones are missing from TCRdb's copy, which holds only in-frame ones; the method was immunoSEQ multiplex PCR. The data hold 100,000 to 150,000 clones, with approximately 84% observed a single time. As to time point: pretreatment peripheral blood. The sequencing used PBMCs, collected around atezolizumab (anti-PD-L1) treatment. The receptors shown here come from a man aged 45-60 years with urothelial cancer.

The chain combines TRBV6-5 with TRBJ2-7; 8 bases agree with TRBD1. CDR3 length equals 14 residues. Germline lookup yields CDR1 MNHEY and CDR2 SVGAGI. V shed 7 bases and J 8 bases; nucleotides not matched to a gene: 13. The chain's CDR3 is CASTPPGQASKQYF. The CDR3 DNA follows: TGTGCCAGCACCCCCCCGGGACAGGCCTCTAAGCAGTACTTC.

The chain couples TRBV2 to TRBJ1-2, with D perhaps TRBD1 (6 bases). Germline CDR1 SNHLY, CDR2 FYNNEI. CDR3 length: 13 amino acids. Trimming cost V 6 bases and J 8 bases, with 16 bases left between them. The CDR3 sequence is CASSVDSGGGYTF. DNA for the CDR3: TGTGCCAGCAGCGTGGACAGCGGGGGGGGCTACACCTTC.

This chain joins TRBV7-9 and TRBJ2-3, with 10 bases aligning to TRBD2. This CDR3 region has 17 residues. V gave up 3 bases and J gave up 3 bases; unmatched junction bases: 9. Germline V CDR1 and CDR2: SEHNR, FQNEAQ (reference sequence). CDR3: CASSLGLAGEGTDTQYF. The CDR3 nucleotides are TGTGCCAGCAGCTTGGGTCTAGCGGGAGAGGGTACAGATACGCAGTATTTT.

The rearrangement uses TRBV11-2 and TRBJ2-5; unclear D gene. Trimming took 6 bases from V and 5 from J, leaving 10 bases between them. There are 12 residues in the CDR3. The germline V gene encodes CDR1 SGHAT and CDR2 FQNNGV. The CDR3 sequence is CASRYTVETQYF. As DNA, the CDR3 is TGTGCCAGCAGGTATACAGTGGAGACCCAGTACTTC.

The count of this clone is one. V gene TRBV7-8 combines with J gene TRBJ1-4; D is unresolved. Between the trimmed V and J ends, which lost 5 bases and 1 base, there was a span of 11 bases. The CDR3 totals 15 residues. Looked up from germline, CDR1 is SGHVS and CDR2 is FQNEAQ. The CDR3 loop reads CASSLRTITNEKLFF. CDR3 in DNA: TGTGCCAGCAGCCTACGGACTATAACTAATGAAAAACTGTTTTTT.

The chain has TRBV28 and TRBJ2-6, with D unclear. CDR3 length: 14 amino acids. The germline CDR1 and CDR2 sequences are MDHEN and SYDVKM. The germline V and J ends were trimmed by 6 bases and 0 bases, with 6 bases remaining between them. The CDR3 DNA sequence: TGTGCCAGCAGGGAGACCTCTGGGGCCAACGTCCTGACTTTC. Its protein is CASRETSGANVLTF.

The J gene is TRBJ2-7, the V gene TRBV4-2; 8 nucleotides align to TRBD1. The CDR3 is 18 amino acids. V trimming: 8 bases; J trimming: 7 bases; junction bases outside the gene matches: 25. In germline, CDR1 is LGHNA, CDR2 YNFKEQ. As DNA, the CDR3 is TGTGCCAGCCCGCCGGGACAGGCAGAGCGGCAACTAGCTGGGGAGCAGTACTTC. This encodes CASPPGQAERQLAGEQYF.

The rearrangement joins TRBV2 to TRBJ1-6; a weak D match, TRBD1 (6 bases). The CDR3 extends over 14 amino acids. Germline CDR1 is SNHLY and CDR2 is FYNNEI. V was cut by 6 bases and J by 8 bases, with 14 bases left in between. CDR3 in amino acids: CASRVAGAHSPLHF. DNA of the CDR3: TGTGCCAGCAGGGTAGCAGGGGCTCATTCACCCCTCCACTTT.

The chain is built from TRBV29-1 and TRBJ1-1; weak D call: TRBD1 (5 bases). Germline V gene sequence: CDR1 SQVTM, CDR2 ANQGSEA. The V end was cut by 3 bases, the J end by 0 bases, with 5 bases between. The CDR3 has 12 amino acids. The CDR3 spells CSVDRVNTEAFF. DNA for the CDR3: TGCAGCGTTGACAGGGTGAACACTGAAGCTTTCTTT.

This clone has at least ten counts. In DNA form, the CDR3 reads TGTGCCAGCAGTGAAGAGGGATGGGACTATGGCTACACCTTC. It yields the protein CASSEEGWDYGYTF. The chain recombines TRBV25-1 with TRBJ1-2; D is unresolved. The CDR3 spans 14 residues. V dropped 2 bases and J dropped 3 bases, with 10 bases sitting between them. Per germline, CDR1 MGHDK and CDR2 SYGVNS.

The rearrangement links TRBV5-1 to TRBJ1-2; 9 nucleotides match TRBD1. The trim removed 0 bases at V and 8 bases at J, leaving 5 bases unmatched. CDR3 length equals 14 residues. Per the germline V gene, CDR1 is SGHRS and CDR2 is YFSETQ. Written as DNA, the CDR3 is TGCGCCAGCAGCTTGGACAGGGGGCCTGGGGGCTACACCTTC. It codes for CASSLDRGPGGYTF.

V usage is TRBV5-4 and J usage is TRBJ2-1; D may be TRBD2 (6 bases). Looked up from germline, CDR1 is SGHNT and CDR2 is YYREEE (reference sequence). The V end lost 2 bases, the J end lost 4 bases, and 13 bases lay between the germline ends. The CDR3 sequence is 15 residues long. CDR3 coding DNA: TGTGCCAGCAGCTTAACGGGAGAAAGTTACAATGAGCAGTTCTTC. It yields the protein CASSLTGESYNEQFF. Drawing the rest from reference TRBV5-4 and TRBJ2-1, the complete variable domain is ETGVTQSPTHLIKTRGQQVTLRCSSQSGHNTVSWYQQALGQGPQFIFQYYREEENGRGNFPPRFSGLQFPNYSSELNVNALELDDSALYLCASSLTGESYNEQFFGPGTRLTVL.

CDR3 coding DNA: TGTGCCATCAGTGGGGGACAGGGCGTATCCTACGAGCAGTACTTC. This encodes CAISGGQGVSYEQYF. The chain is built from TRBV10-3 and TRBJ2-7; TRBD1 aligns across 9 bases. The CDR3 sequence is 15 residues long. Germline V gene data show CDR1 as ENHRY and CDR2 as SYGVKD. J lost 1 base, V lost 4 bases, and 5 bases had no gene match.

The V and J genes are TRBV5-1 and TRBJ2-3, with D possibly TRBD2 on 6 matching bases. Germline V gene data show CDR1 as SGHRS and CDR2 as YFSETQ. The ends were cut back, 1 base at V and 2 bases at J, with 11 bases in the middle. The CDR3 loop spans 15 amino acids. The CDR3 sequence is CASSLTGEVTDTQYF. For the CDR3, the DNA is TGCGCCAGCAGCTTGACGGGAGAGGTCACAGATACGCAGTATTTT.

This chain links TRBV6-5 with TRBJ2-1; 9 bases match TRBD1. This CDR3 has 15 residues. J gave up 9 bases and V 6 bases, and 12 bases lay outside the gene matches. Germline lookup yields CDR1 MNHEY and CDR2 SVGAGI. The CDR3 nucleotides are TGTGCCAGCAGCTGGGAGACAGGGGGATTGTCTGAGCAGTTCTTC. This encodes CASSWETGGLSEQFF.

This clone was seen once. The V call is TRBV21-1, the J call TRBJ2-7; TRBD1, as called in the table, went unchecked against the DNA. TRBV21-1 is noted as a pseudogene. CDR3 length equals 16 residues. This CDR3 is CASSKCHRDRAYEQYF. CDR3 DNA sequence: TGTGCCAGCAGCAAATGTCACCGGGACAGAGCCTACGAGCAGTACTTC.

The chain uses TRBV28 and TRBJ2-7; D might be TRBD2 (5 bases). The CDR3 is 13 residues long. Trimming pared 7 bases from V and 0 bases from J, leaving 10 bases between. From germline, CDR1 is MDHEN and CDR2 SYDVKM. CDR3 nucleotide sequence: TGTGCCAGCACGTCGGGGAGCTCCTACGAGCAGTACTTC. Residues: CASTSGSSYEQYF.

The chain is built from TRBV6-1 and TRBJ1-4; D unclear. Trimming stripped 2 bases from V and 5 bases from J, with 18 bases between. Germline CDR1 and CDR2: MNHNS and SASEGT. The CDR3 extends over 17 amino acids. CDR3 protein: CASSEFRFVARNEKLFF. The CDR3, as DNA: TGTGCCAGCAGTGAATTCAGGTTCGTAGCGAGAAATGAAAAACTGTTTTTT.

The chain has TRBV6-1 and TRBJ2-2; D is possibly TRBD1 (5 bases). Germline lookup yields CDR1 MNHNS and CDR2 SASEGT. Trimming cost V 11 bases and J 8 bases, with 12 bases left between them. The CDR3 has 11 residues. CDR3 sequence (DNA): TGTGCCGCAGGGTTTAAAGGGGAGCTGTTTTTT. As protein: CAAGFKGELFF.

The chain combines TRBV5-1 with TRBJ2-7; 7 nucleotides match TRBD1. The V gene's germline CDR1 is SGHRS and CDR2 YFSETQ. This CDR3 is 14 amino acids long. V lost 4 bases to trimming and J lost 0 bases; unmatched junction nucleotides: 4. CDR3: CASSTGTASYEQYF. The CDR3 DNA sequence: TGCGCCAGCAGCACCGGGACAGCCTCCTACGAGCAGTACTTC.

CDR3 protein: CASSSWTGGVSGANVLTF. Here the CDR3 DNA reads TGTGCCAGCAGCTCCTGGACAGGGGGCGTTTCTGGGGCCAACGTCCTGACTTTC. This rearrangement joins TRBV7-3 to TRBJ2-6; 11 nucleotides agree with TRBD1. This CDR3 contains 18 residues. Germline V gene lookup returns CDR1 SGHTA and CDR2 FQGTGA. V lost 4 bases, J lost 1 base, and 6 bases stayed unmatched.

The rearrangement uses TRBV11-2 and TRBJ2-5, with D uncertain. Trimming cost V 4 bases and J 5 bases, with 5 bases left between them. Germline assignment: CDR1 SGHAT and CDR2 FQNNGV. This CDR3 spans 11 amino acids. The CDR3 sequence is CASSSSETQYF. For the CDR3, the DNA is TGTGCCAGCAGCTCCAGTGAGACCCAGTACTTC.

This chain connects TRBV28 to TRBJ2-5; 9 bases are shared with TRBD2. This CDR3 is 14 amino acids long. CDR1 is MDHEN, CDR2 SYDVKM, per germline. V shed 7 bases, J shed 5 bases, and the junction held 8 bases outside the gene matches. The CDR3 coding sequence is TGTGCCAGCAACATAGCGGGAGTGATGGAGACCCAGTACTTC. Amino acids: CASNIAGVMETQYF.

The V gene is TRBV2, the J gene TRBJ2-5; the D is unclear. CDR3 length equals 13 residues. The germline V gene has CDR1 SNHLY and CDR2 FYNNEI. The germline V and J ends were trimmed by 3 bases and 3 bases, with 8 bases remaining between them. The CDR3: CASSDWSKETQYF. The CDR3, as DNA: TGTGCCAGCAGTGATTGGAGTAAAGAGACCCAGTACTTC.

The chain links TRBV19 to TRBJ2-2; 7 positions match TRBD1. CDR3 length: 14 amino acids. The V segment lost 7 bases and the J segment 6 bases; nucleotides outside the gene matches: 8. Germline-derived CDR1 and CDR2 are LNHDA and SQIVND (reference sequence). The CDR3 sequence is CASKGRQGAGELFF. The CDR3 DNA follows: TGTGCCAGTAAAGGGCGACAGGGAGCCGGGGAGCTGTTTTTT. The complete variable domain, with remaining parts taken from reference TRBV19 and TRBJ2-2, reads DGGITQSPKYLFRKEGQNVTLSCEQNLNHDAMYWYRQDPGQGLRLIYYSQIVNDFQKGDIAEGYSVSREKKESFPLTVTSAQKNPTAFYLCASKGRQGAGELFFGEGSRLTVL.